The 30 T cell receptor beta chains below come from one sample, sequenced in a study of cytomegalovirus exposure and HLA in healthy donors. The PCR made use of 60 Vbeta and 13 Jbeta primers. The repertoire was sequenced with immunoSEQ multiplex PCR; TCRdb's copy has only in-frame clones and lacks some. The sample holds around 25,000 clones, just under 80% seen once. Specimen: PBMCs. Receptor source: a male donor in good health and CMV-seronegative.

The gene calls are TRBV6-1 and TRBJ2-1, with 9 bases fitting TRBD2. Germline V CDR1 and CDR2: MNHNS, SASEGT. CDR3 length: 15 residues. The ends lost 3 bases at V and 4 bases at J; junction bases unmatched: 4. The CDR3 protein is CASSDMTSGYNEQFF. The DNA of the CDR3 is TGTGCCAGCAGTGATATGACTAGCGGATACAATGAGCAGTTCTTC.

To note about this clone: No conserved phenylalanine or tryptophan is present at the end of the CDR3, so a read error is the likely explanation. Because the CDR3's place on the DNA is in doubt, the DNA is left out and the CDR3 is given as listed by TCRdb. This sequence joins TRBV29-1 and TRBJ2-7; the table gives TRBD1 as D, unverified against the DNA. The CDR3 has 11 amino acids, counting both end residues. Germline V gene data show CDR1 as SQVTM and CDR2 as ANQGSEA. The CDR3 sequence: CSAARWGRVCL.

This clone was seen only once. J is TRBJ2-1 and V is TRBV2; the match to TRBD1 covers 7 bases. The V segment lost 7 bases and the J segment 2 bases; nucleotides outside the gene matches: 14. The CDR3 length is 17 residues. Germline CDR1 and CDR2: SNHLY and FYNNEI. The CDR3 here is CASTHGRGTATYNEQFF. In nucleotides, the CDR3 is TGTGCCAGCACTCACGGGCGTGGGACAGCAACCTACAATGAGCAGTTCTTC.

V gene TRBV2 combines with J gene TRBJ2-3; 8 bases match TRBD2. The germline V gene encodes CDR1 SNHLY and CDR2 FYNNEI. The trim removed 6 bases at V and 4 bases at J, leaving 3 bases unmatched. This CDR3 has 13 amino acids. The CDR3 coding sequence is TGTGCCAGCAGCGGGGGGGTGGCAGATACGCAGTATTTT. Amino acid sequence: CASSGGVADTQYF. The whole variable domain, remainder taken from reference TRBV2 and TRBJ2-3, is EPEVTQTPSHQVTQMGQEVILRCVPISNHLYFYWYRQILGQKVEFLVSFYNNEISEKSEIFDDQFSVERPDGSNFTLKIRSTKLEDSAMYFCASSGGVADTQYFGPGTRLTVL.

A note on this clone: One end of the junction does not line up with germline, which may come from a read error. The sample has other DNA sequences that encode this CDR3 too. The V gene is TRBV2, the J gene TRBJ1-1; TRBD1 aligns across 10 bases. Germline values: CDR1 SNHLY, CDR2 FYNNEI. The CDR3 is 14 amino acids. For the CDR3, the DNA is TGTGCCAGCAGCTGGGACAGGGGTAACACCGAAGCTTTCTTT. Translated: CASSWDRGNTEAFF.

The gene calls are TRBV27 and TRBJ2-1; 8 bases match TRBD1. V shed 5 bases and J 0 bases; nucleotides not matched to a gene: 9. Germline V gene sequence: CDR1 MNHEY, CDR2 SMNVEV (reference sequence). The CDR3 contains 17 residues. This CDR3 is CASSPRQGFGSYNEQFF. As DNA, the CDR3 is TGTGCCAGCAGTCCTAGACAGGGGTTTGGCTCCTACAATGAGCAGTTCTTC.

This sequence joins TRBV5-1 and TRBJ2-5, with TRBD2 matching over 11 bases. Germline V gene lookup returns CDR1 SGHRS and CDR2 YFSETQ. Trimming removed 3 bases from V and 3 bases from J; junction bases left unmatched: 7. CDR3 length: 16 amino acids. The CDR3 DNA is TGCGCCAGCAGCTGGGGACTAGCGGCACTCAAAGAGACCCAGTACTTC. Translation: CASSWGLAALKETQYF.

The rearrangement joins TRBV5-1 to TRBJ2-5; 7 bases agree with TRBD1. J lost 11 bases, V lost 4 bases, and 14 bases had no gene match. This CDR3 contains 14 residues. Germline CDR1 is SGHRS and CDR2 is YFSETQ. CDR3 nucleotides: TGCGCCAGCAGCCTTCGACAGGGCCTATCGGAGCAGTACTTC. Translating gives CASSLRQGLSEQYF. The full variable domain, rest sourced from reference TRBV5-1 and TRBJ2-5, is KAGVTQTPRYLIKTRGQQVTLSCSPISGHRSVSWYQQTPGQGLQFLFEYFSETQRNKGNFPGRFSGRQFSNSRSEMNVSTLELGDSALYLCASSLRQGLSEQYFGPGTRLLVL.

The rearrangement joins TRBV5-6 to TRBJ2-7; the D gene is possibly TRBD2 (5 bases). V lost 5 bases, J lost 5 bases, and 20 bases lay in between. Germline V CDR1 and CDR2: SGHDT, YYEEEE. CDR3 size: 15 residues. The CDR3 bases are TGTGCCAGCAGGTTTTCCTATAGCGAGGCCCACGAGCAGTACTTC. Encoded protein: CASRFSYSEAHEQYF.

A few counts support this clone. The CDR3 nucleotides read TGTGCCAGCAGTGACTGGACAGGGACGGGGGATGAGCAGTTCTTC. Residues: CASSDWTGTGDEQFF. This sequence joins TRBV6-1 and TRBJ2-1; 8 bases match TRBD1. The V segment lost 3 bases and the J segment 8 bases; nucleotides outside the gene matches: 9. There are 15 residues in the CDR3. CDR1 and CDR2 (germline): MNHNS, SASEGT.

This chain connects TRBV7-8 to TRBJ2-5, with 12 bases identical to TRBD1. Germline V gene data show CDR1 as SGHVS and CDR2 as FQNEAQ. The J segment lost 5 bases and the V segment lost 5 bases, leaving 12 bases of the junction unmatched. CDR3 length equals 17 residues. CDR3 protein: CASSPPYRDRGRETQYF. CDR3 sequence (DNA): TGTGCCAGCAGCCCCCCCTACCGGGACAGGGGGCGGGAGACCCAGTACTTC.

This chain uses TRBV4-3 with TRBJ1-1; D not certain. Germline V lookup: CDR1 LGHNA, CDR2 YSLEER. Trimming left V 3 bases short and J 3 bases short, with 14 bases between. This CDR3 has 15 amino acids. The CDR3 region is CASSQAGSLYTEAFF. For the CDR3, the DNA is TGCGCCAGCAGCCAGGCGGGGTCCCTATACACTGAAGCTTTCTTT.

In nucleotides, the CDR3 is TGTGCCAGCAGCTTACTAAGTGGGGCCAACGTCCTGACTTTC. Translated: CASSLLSGANVLTF. The rearrangement joins TRBV5-6 to TRBJ2-6; D is ambiguous. V lost 2 bases and J lost 3, with 6 bases in between. The CDR3 runs to 14 residues. Germline-derived CDR1 and CDR2 are SGHDT and YYEEEE.

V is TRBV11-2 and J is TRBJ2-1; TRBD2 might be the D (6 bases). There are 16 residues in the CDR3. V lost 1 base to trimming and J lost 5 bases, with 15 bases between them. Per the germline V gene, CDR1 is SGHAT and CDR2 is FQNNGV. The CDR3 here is CASSLAVGGLNNEQFF. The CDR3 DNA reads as TGTGCCAGCAGCTTAGCGGTGGGAGGCCTGAACAATGAGCAGTTCTTC.

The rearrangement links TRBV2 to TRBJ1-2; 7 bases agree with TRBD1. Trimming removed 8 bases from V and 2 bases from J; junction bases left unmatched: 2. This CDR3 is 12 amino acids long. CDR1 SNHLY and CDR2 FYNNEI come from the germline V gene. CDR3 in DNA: TGTGCCAGCGGGGACAGAAACTATGGCTACACCTTC. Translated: CASGDRNYGYTF.

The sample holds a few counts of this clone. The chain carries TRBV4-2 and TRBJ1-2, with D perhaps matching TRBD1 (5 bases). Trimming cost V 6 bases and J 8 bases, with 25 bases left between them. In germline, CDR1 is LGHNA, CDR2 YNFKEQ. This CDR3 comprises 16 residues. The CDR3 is CASRTDRGALYKGYTF. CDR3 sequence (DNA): TGTGCCAGCAGGACAGATCGAGGTGCTCTCTATAAAGGCTACACCTTC.

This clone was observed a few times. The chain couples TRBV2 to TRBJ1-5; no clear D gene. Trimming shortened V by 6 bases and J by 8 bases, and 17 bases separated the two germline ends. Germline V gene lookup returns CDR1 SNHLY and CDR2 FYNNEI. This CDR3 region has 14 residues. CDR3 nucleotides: TGTGCCAGCAGACAATATCGGAGCGGGGAGCCCCAGCATTTT. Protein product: CASRQYRSGEPQHF. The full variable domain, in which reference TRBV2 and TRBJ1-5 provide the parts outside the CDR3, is EPEVTQTPSHQVTQMGQEVILRCVPISNHLYFYWYRQILGQKVEFLVSFYNNEISEKSEIFDDQFSVERPDGSNFTLKIRSTKLEDSAMYFCASRQYRSGEPQHFGDGTRLSIL.

CDR3 protein: CASSETTTNYGYTF. The CDR3, as DNA: TGTGCCAGCAGTGAAACGACAACCAACTATGGCTACACCTTC. J is TRBJ1-2 and V is TRBV2; D call uncertain. V was pared by 2 bases and J by 2 bases, with 9 bases between. CDR1 is SNHLY and CDR2 is FYNNEI in the germline V gene. The CDR3 is 14 residues long.

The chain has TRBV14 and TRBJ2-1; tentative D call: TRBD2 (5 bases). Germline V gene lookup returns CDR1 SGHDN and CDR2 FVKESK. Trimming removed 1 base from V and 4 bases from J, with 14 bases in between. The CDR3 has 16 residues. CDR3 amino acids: CASSQAWERTYNEQFF. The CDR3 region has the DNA TGTGCCAGCAGCCAAGCATGGGAGAGGACGTACAATGAGCAGTTCTTC.

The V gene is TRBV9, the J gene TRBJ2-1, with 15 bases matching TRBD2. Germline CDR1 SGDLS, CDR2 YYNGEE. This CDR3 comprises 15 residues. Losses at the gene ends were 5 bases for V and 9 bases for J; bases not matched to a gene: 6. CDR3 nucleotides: TGTGCCAGCAGTATCGGACTAGCGGGAGGGCTTGAGCAGTTCTTC. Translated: CASSIGLAGGLEQFF.

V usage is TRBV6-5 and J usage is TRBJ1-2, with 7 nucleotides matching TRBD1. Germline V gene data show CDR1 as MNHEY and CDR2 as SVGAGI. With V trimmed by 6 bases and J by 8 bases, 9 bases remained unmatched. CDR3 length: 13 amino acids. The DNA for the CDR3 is TGTGCCAGCAGCTCCCGACAGGGCTCGGGCTACACCTTC. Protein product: CASSSRQGSGYTF.

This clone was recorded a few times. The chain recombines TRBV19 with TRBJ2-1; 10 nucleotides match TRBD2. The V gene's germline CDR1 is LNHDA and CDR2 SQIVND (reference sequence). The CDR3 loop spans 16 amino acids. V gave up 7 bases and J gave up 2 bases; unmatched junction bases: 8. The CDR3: CASKPSGGPTYNEQFF. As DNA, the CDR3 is TGTGCCAGTAAGCCTAGCGGGGGACCTACCTACAATGAGCAGTTCTTC.

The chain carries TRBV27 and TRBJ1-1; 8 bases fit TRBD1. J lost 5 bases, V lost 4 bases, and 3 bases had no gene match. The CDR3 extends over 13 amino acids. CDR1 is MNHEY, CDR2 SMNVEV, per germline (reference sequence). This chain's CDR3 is CASSWTGRTEAFF. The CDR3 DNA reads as TGTGCCAGCAGTTGGACAGGGAGGACTGAAGCTTTCTTT.

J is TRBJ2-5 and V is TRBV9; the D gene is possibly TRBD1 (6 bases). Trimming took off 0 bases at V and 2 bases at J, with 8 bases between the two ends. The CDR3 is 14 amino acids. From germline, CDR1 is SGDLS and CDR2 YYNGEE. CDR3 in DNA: TGTGCCAGCAGCGTAGCAGGGGTTCAAGAGACCCAGTACTTC. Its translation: CASSVAGVQETQYF.

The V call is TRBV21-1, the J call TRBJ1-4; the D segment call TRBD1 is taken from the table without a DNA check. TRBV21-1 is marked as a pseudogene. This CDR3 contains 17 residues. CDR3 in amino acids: CATLRASPRGSFEKLFF. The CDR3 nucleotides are TGTGCCACCCTACGGGCCAGTCCCAGGGGTTCGTTTGAAAAACTGTTTTTT.

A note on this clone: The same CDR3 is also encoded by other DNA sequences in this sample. The CDR3: CASSQRELAGAPGGREQYF. CDR3 in DNA: TGTGCCAGCAGTCAGAGGGAACTAGCGGGGGCGCCGGGGGGTAGAGAGCAGTACTTC. The V and J genes are TRBV7-2 and TRBJ2-7; 11 bases line up with TRBD2. V shed 6 bases and J 7 bases; nucleotides not matched to a gene: 23. CDR3 length equals 19 residues. Per the germline V gene, CDR1 is SGHTA and CDR2 is FQGNSA.

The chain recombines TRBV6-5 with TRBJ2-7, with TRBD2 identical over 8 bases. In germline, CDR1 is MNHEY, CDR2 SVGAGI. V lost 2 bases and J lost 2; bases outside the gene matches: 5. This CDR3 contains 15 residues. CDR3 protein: CASSYEREQTYEQYF. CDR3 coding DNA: TGTGCCAGCAGTTACGAGCGGGAGCAGACCTACGAGCAGTACTTC.

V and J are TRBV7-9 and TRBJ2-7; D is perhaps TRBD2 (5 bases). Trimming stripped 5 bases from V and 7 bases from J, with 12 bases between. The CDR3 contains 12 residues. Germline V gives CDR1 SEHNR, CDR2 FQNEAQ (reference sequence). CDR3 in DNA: TGTGCCAGCAGCAAAATAACGGGGGAGCAGTACTTC. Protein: CASSKITGEQYF. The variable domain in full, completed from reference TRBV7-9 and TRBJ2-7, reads DTGVSQNPRHKITKRGQNVTFRCDPISEHNRLYWYRQTLGQGPEFLTYFQNEAQLEKSRLLSDRFSAERPKGSFSTLEIQRTEQGDSAMYLCASSKITGEQYFGPGTRLTVT.

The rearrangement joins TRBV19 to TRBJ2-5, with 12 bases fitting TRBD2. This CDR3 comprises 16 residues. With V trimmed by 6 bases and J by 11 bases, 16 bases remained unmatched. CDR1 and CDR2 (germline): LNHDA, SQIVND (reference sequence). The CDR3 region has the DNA TGTGCCAGTAGCCCGGGACTAGCGGGTCCGGGAGGGGAGCAGTACTTC. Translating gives CASSPGLAGPGGEQYF.

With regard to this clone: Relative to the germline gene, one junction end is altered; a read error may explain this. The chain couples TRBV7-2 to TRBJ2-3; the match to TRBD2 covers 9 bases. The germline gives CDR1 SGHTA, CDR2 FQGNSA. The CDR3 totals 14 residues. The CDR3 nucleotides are TGTGCCAGCAGCTCCGGGACTAGCAAAGATACGCAGTATTTT. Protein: CASSSGTSKDTQYF.